One sample yielded the 22 T cell receptor beta chains listed below, sequenced in a study of OX40 agonist ivuxolimab in advanced cancers. The method was immunoSEQ multiplex PCR; TCRdb's version includes in-frame clones alone and lacks a portion of them. In the table there are 20,000 to 25,000 clones, approximately 90% of which are singletons. Sequenced material: CD4+ or CD8+ T cells sorted from blood, taken in a trial of the OX40 agonist ivuxolimab. The receptors derive from an adult with an advanced solid tumor such as melanoma, head and neck, liver or kidney cancer.

This chain links TRBV10-1 with TRBJ2-7; D gene unclear. The CDR3 runs to 12 residues. V lost 8 bases and J lost 0, with 8 bases in between. The germline V gene has CDR1 WNHNN and CDR2 SYGVQD (reference sequence). The CDR3 DNA sequence: TGCGCCAGCGGGGATTACTCCTACGAGCAGTACTTC. It specifies CASGDYSYEQYF.

The genes are TRBV2 and TRBJ2-7; 7 positions match TRBD2. The CDR3 length is 12 residues. V lost 11 bases, J lost 0 bases, and 4 bases stayed unmatched. Germline loops: CDR1 SNHLY, CDR2 FYNNEI. The CDR3 coding sequence is TGTGCCGGGAGGGACTACTCCTACGAGCAGTACTTC. Its translation: CAGRDYSYEQYF.

This chain connects TRBV11-2 to TRBJ2-1; 7 nucleotides match TRBD1. CDR3 length: 13 amino acids. Germline V gene lookup returns CDR1 SGHAT and CDR2 FQNNGV. Trimming took 5 bases from V and 7 from J; bases not matched to a gene: 5. CDR3: CASSRQGWNEQFF. The CDR3 DNA follows: TGTGCCAGCAGCAGACAGGGATGGAATGAGCAGTTCTTC.

The rearrangement joins TRBV13 to TRBJ2-7; 7 bases align to TRBD2. This CDR3 contains 15 residues. In germline, CDR1 is PRHDT, CDR2 FYEKMQ (reference sequence). The junction had 4 bases not matched to a gene; V was cut back by 0 bases and J by 2 bases. DNA for the CDR3: TGTGCCAGCAGCTTAGGGGGCGGGGGAGCCTACGAGCAGTACTTC. This encodes CASSLGGGGAYEQYF.

J is TRBJ2-7 and V is TRBV6-6; possible D gene TRBD1, 5 bases. Trimming removed 6 bases at V and 2 bases at J, with 11 bases between. Germline CDR1 reads MNHNY; CDR2 reads SVGAGI (reference sequence). The CDR3 loop spans 13 amino acids. The CDR3 nucleotides read TGTGCCAGCAGCTTATCGGACACCTACGAGCAGTACTTC. It specifies CASSLSDTYEQYF.

The CDR3, as DNA: TGTGCCTGGAGTGAGGGACAGGGGGGGGAGACCCAGTACTTC. It is translated as CAWSEGQGGETQYF. The V gene is TRBV30, the J gene TRBJ2-5; 11 bases are a match to TRBD1. The germline V gene encodes CDR1 GTSNPN and CDR2 SVGIG (reference sequence). The CDR3 has 14 amino acids. V was clipped by 1 base and J by 5 bases; unmatched bases: 3.

This clone was counted only a few times. The rearrangement links TRBV5-1 to TRBJ2-5; D not certain. Between the trimmed V and J ends, which lost 4 bases and 1 base, there was a span of 11 bases. Germline-derived CDR1 and CDR2 are SGHRS and YFSETQ. This CDR3 is built from 14 residues. CDR3 sequence (DNA): TGCGCCAGCAGCCCCTTAGATATCCAAGAGACCCAGTACTTC. This codes for CASSPLDIQETQYF.

This rearrangement joins TRBV27 to TRBJ1-6; D may be TRBD1 (6 bases). The CDR3 covers 14 residues. V gave up 5 bases and J gave up 8 bases, with 13 bases separating them. Germline V gives CDR1 MNHEY, CDR2 SMNVEV (reference sequence). The CDR3 DNA reads TGTGCCAGCAGTCTAACAGGGACGGATTCACCCCTCCACTTT. Translated, it gives CASSLTGTDSPLHF.

This clone was counted once. The chain combines TRBV2 with TRBJ2-7; 7 bases line up with TRBD1. CDR1 SNHLY and CDR2 FYNNEI come from the germline V gene. The ends lost 1 base at V and 2 bases at J; junction bases unmatched: 5. The CDR3 contains 15 residues. CDR3 sequence: CASSEGGGIPYEQYF. The DNA of the CDR3 is TGTGCCAGCAGTGAAGGAGGGGGCATACCCTACGAGCAGTACTTC. Full variable domain (rest looked up from reference TRBV2 and TRBJ2-7): EPEVTQTPSHQVTQMGQEVILRCVPISNHLYFYWYRQILGQKVEFLVSFYNNEISEKSEIFDDQFSVERPDGSNFTLKIRSTKLEDSAMYFCASSEGGGIPYEQYFGPGTRLTVT.

The chain links TRBV4-2 to TRBJ2-2, with 8 bases fitting TRBD2. The CDR3 runs 14 residues. Germline values: CDR1 LGHNA, CDR2 YNFKEQ. V trimming: 0 bases; J trimming: 9 bases; junction bases outside the gene matches: 3. The CDR3 nucleotides are TGTGCCAGCAGCCAAGATGGACTAGCCCGGGAGCTGTTTTTT. This encodes CASSQDGLARELFF.

Worth noting for this clone: Other DNA sequences in this specimen translate into the identical CDR3. The chain couples TRBV15 to TRBJ2-5; the D gene is possibly TRBD2 (6 bases). The germline V and J ends were trimmed by 0 bases and 3 bases, with 8 bases remaining between them. CDR3 length: 14 residues. From germline, CDR1 is LNHNV and CDR2 YYDKDF (reference sequence). The CDR3 DNA sequence: TGTGCCACCAGCAGAGACGGGACTGAAGAGACCCAGTACTTC. Its protein is CATSRDGTEETQYF.

The J gene is TRBJ2-7, the V gene TRBV11-2, with 13 bases identical to TRBD2. CDR3 length: 15 amino acids. From germline, CDR1 is SGHAT and CDR2 FQNNGV. V shed 5 bases, J shed 6 bases, and the junction held 7 bases outside the gene matches. This CDR3 reads CASSPGLAGESEQYF. CDR3 nucleotide sequence: TGTGCCAGCAGCCCTGGACTAGCGGGGGAGAGCGAGCAGTACTTC.

V and J are TRBV5-1 and TRBJ2-3, with D perhaps matching TRBD1 or TRBD2 (5 bases each). The CDR3 contains 17 residues. The germline V gene encodes CDR1 SGHRS and CDR2 YFSETQ. Trimming took 0 bases from V and 0 from J, leaving 14 bases between them. For the CDR3, the DNA is TGCGCCAGCAGCTTGGGTACAGGACTTCTTAGCACAGATACGCAGTATTTT. Translated: CASSLGTGLLSTDTQYF. Full variable domain (outside the CDR3, taken from reference TRBV5-1 and TRBJ2-3): KAGVTQTPRYLIKTRGQQVTLSCSPISGHRSVSWYQQTPGQGLQFLFEYFSETQRNKGNFPGRFSGRQFSNSRSEMNVSTLELGDSALYLCASSLGTGLLSTDTQYFGPGTRLTVL.

The chain is built from TRBV5-1 and TRBJ2-3, with D tentatively TRBD1 (6 bases). V was pared by 0 bases and J by 0 bases, with 11 bases between. The length of the CDR3 is 16 residues. Germline CDR1 and CDR2: SGHRS and YFSETQ. The CDR3 loop reads CASSLGQATSTDTQYF. CDR3 bases: TGCGCCAGCAGCTTGGGACAGGCGACTAGCACAGATACGCAGTATTTT.

The CDR3 spells CASTVTSGQETQYF. CDR3 sequence (DNA): TGTGCCAGCACCGTGACTAGCGGACAAGAGACCCAGTACTTC. The genes are TRBV7-8 and TRBJ2-5, with TRBD2 matching 9 bases. CDR1 and CDR2 from the germline V gene are SGHVS and FQNEAQ. Trimming cost V 7 bases and J 2 bases; bases outside gene matches: 5. The CDR3 loop spans 14 amino acids.

This clone was detected only once. J is TRBJ2-5 and V is TRBV4-1; D unresolved. The J call is in doubt because the DNA end fits TRBJ2-7 better. The CDR3 has 13 residues. Germline CDR1 is MGHRA and CDR2 is YSYEKL. The CDR3 nucleotides are TGCGCCAGCAGCCAAGATAATAGAGTCGAGCAGTACTTC. Its protein product is CASSQDNRVEQYF.

The genes are TRBV5-1 and TRBJ2-7, with a possible D match to TRBD1 (5 bases). This CDR3 has 14 amino acids. Between the trimmed V and J ends, which lost 0 bases and 3 bases, there was a span of 10 bases. Germline V gives CDR1 SGHRS, CDR2 YFSETQ. The CDR3 region has the DNA TGCGCCAGCAGCTTGGAGGGGTTTGGCTACGAGCAGTACTTC. Translation gives CASSLEGFGYEQYF.

The count of this clone is one. The gene calls are TRBV5-1 and TRBJ2-1; TRBD2 is a possible D gene (6 bases). Germline-derived CDR1 and CDR2 are SGHRS and YFSETQ. CDR3 length: 15 amino acids. V lost 2 bases and J 2 bases, leaving 11 bases between the germline ends. CDR3 nucleotide sequence: TGCGCCAGCAGCTTTAACGGGGGAGCCTACAATGAGCAGTTCTTC. It specifies CASSFNGGAYNEQFF.

The chain uses TRBV5-6 and TRBJ2-5, with a possible D match to TRBD1 (6 bases). V dropped 2 bases and J dropped 3 bases, with 8 bases sitting between them. This CDR3 region has 13 residues. Germline loops: CDR1 SGHDT, CDR2 YYEEEE. The CDR3 DNA sequence: TGTGCCAGCAGCTTTCGACAGGAAGAGACCCAGTACTTC. It is translated as CASSFRQEETQYF.

This chain uses TRBV4-1 with TRBJ2-7; D may be TRBD2 (7 bases). In germline, CDR1 is MGHRA, CDR2 YSYEKL. Trimming removed 0 bases from V and 11 bases from J, with 14 bases in between. The CDR3 covers 13 residues. The CDR3 DNA sequence: TGCGCCAGCAGCCAAGAGGATCGGGGGGACAAGTACTTC. Its protein product is CASSQEDRGDKYF.

The chain is built from TRBV14 and TRBJ2-2, with D unresolved. The CDR3 is made up of 17 amino acids. V was clipped by 4 bases and J by 1 base, with 16 bases between them. Germline CDR1 is SGHDN and CDR2 is FVKESK. In DNA form, the CDR3 reads TGTGCCAGCAGCCCTCGGGCGGCAGGCCAGAACACCGGGGAGCTGTTTTTT. As protein: CASSPRAAGQNTGELFF.

V is TRBV27 and J is TRBJ2-7, with 8 bases aligning to TRBD2. Germline V gene lookup returns CDR1 MNHEY and CDR2 SMNVEV (reference sequence). J gave up 1 base and V 6 bases, and 11 bases lay outside the gene matches. This CDR3 is 16 amino acids long. CDR3 region: CASSQGGSGESYEQYF. DNA for the CDR3: TGTGCCAGCAGCCAAGGAGGTAGCGGGGAATCCTACGAGCAGTACTTC.